The 11 T cell receptor beta chains in this list originate from one sample, sequenced in a study of blood T cells in healthy people across ages. The second PCR ran about 6 to 12 cycles with a sample-barcoded 5' primer and J-beta primers. One entry per CDR3 protein results from TCRdb running MiXCR on the 5' RACE reads. Of about 1.8 million distinct CDR3 sequences in the sample, around half were seen once. Sequencing was carried out using blood. The source is a woman aged 40 to 50 in good health.

The V gene is TRBV28, the J gene TRBJ2-3, with D perhaps given as TRBD1 or TRBD2 (6 bases each). Trimming pared 6 bases from V and 6 bases from J, leaving 16 bases between. Germline CDR1 is MDHEN and CDR2 is SYDVKM. The length of the CDR3 is 14 residues. Here the CDR3 DNA reads TGTGCCAGCAGATCGGGGGCCCCGACTGATACGCAGTATTTT. This encodes CASRSGAPTDTQYF.

This rearrangement joins TRBV7-2 to TRBJ2-1; no clear D gene. The CDR3 loop spans 12 amino acids. V was cut by 3 bases and J by 9 bases, with 9 bases left in between. Germline V gene lookup returns CDR1 SGHTA and CDR2 FQGNSA. CDR3 DNA: TGTGCCAGCAGCTTCCAGGTATTTGAGCAGTTCTTC. Translated: CASSFQVFEQFF.

The genes are TRBV5-6 and TRBJ2-2; 7 bases match TRBD1. The ends lost 1 base at V and 1 base at J; junction bases unmatched: 7. Germline CDR1 SGHDT, CDR2 YYEEEE. The CDR3 runs to 17 residues. This CDR3 reads CASSLLKWTGNTGELFF. DNA of the CDR3: TGTGCCAGCAGCTTGCTTAAATGGACAGGGAACACCGGGGAGCTGTTTTTT.

The V and J genes are TRBV6-5 and TRBJ2-7, with D unresolved. Germline V gives CDR1 MNHEY, CDR2 SVGAGI. The germline V and J ends were trimmed by 10 bases and 0 bases, with 16 bases remaining between them. This CDR3 is 14 amino acids long. CDR3 nucleotide sequence: TGTGCCAACAGCCGGACGATAAGCTCCTACGAGCAGTACTTC. Translation gives CANSRTISSYEQYF.

In this sample, this clonotype turned up a few times. The chain joins TRBV28 to TRBJ2-1, with unresolved D. The better agreement between TRBJ2-7 and the DNA end casts doubt on the J call. CDR1 and CDR2 (germline): MDHEN, SYDVKM. This CDR3 is built from 15 residues. CDR3 residues: CASSLGRSSYNEQYF. CDR3 nucleotide sequence: TGTGCCAGCAGTTTAGGGCGCAGCTCCTACAATGAGCAGTACTTC.

This clonotype was recorded a few times. The junction departs from the called germline gene at one end, perhaps through a read error. The chain combines TRBV20-1 with TRBJ2-7; 7 bases match TRBD1. The CDR3 has 14 amino acids. CDR1 and CDR2 from the germline V gene are DFQATT and SNEGSKA (reference sequence). CDR3 DNA sequence: TGCAGTGCTACCGGGACAGATTTCTCCCACGAGCAGTACTTC. Its protein is CSATGTDFSHEQYF.

This rearrangement joins TRBV6-2 or TRBV6-3 to TRBJ2-5, with a weak D call TRBD1 (7 bases). Trimming left V 8 bases short and J 3 bases short, with 16 bases between. The CDR3 spans 14 residues. CDR1 is MNHEY and CDR2 is SVGEGT in the germline V gene. The DNA for the CDR3 is TGTGCCAGCGTAGGACGGGGGACAGAAGAGACCCAGTACTTC. This encodes CASVGRGTEETQYF.

The CDR3, as DNA: TGCGCCAGCAGCTCGCCGGGGGGGCTGAATGAGCAGTTCTTC. Protein product: CASSSPGGLNEQFF. The rearrangement uses TRBV5-1 and TRBJ2-1; 8 nucleotides align to TRBD2. The germline V gene has CDR1 SGHRS and CDR2 YFSETQ. CDR3 size: 14 residues. Unmatched junction bases numbered 6, after V lost 3 bases and J lost 7 bases.

This clonotype came up a few times. J is TRBJ2-5 and V is TRBV20-1; no clear D. From germline, CDR1 is DFQATT and CDR2 SNEGSKA (reference sequence). This CDR3 region has 12 residues. Deletions cut 3 bases from V and 6 bases from J, with 11 bases between. DNA of the CDR3: TGCAGTGCTAGCACACTCGCACAGACCCAGTACTTC. This sequence encodes CSASTLAQTQYF.

A remark on this clonotype: At one end the junction does not follow the germline gene, possibly because of a read error. This rearrangement joins TRBV27 to TRBJ2-1; TRBD1 aligns across 7 bases. The CDR3 has 15 residues. In germline, CDR1 is MNHEY, CDR2 SMNVEV (reference sequence). This chain's CDR3 is CASSLLGDRYNEQFF. The CDR3 DNA follows: TGCGCCAGCAGTTTATTGGGGGACAGATACAATGAGCAGTTCTTC.

The V call is TRBV7-9, the J call TRBJ1-1; D is ambiguous. Trimming removed 3 bases from V and 4 bases from J, with 15 bases in between. The CDR3 has 15 amino acids. Germline loops: CDR1 SEHNR, CDR2 FQNEAQ (reference sequence). For the CDR3, the DNA is TGTGCCAGCAGCTTCTCCTGGTTATCGAGCACTGAAGCTTTCTTT. Translated, it gives CASSFSWLSSTEAFF.